These T cell receptor beta chains were read from a single sample in a study of blood T cells in healthy people across ages. TCRdb redid the calling of the 5' RACE reads with MiXCR, one entry per CDR3 protein. The table has 1,500,000 or so distinct CDR3 sequences, approximately 59% seen once. Sequenced input: blood. Receptor source: a man between 18 and 29 years old in good health. The CDR3 runs from the conserved cysteine through the conserved F or W. A D gene is named only where the DNA matches it firmly. Size tells how often a clone was seen (once, few, many) or the class of an expanded clone, and some rows leave it out.

TRBV20-1	TRBJ2-7	few	TRBD2	16	TGCAGTGCTAGCGGACTAGCGGGGGAGCGGTACTACGAGCAGTACTTC	CSASGLAGERYYEQYF
TRBV21-1	TRBJ2-5	.	.	15	TGTGCCAGCAGCGGTCCGACAGGGGATAGAGAGACCCAGTACTTC	CASSGPTGDRETQYF
TRBV15	TRBJ1-2	.	.	13	TGTGCCACCAGCAGAGAACGAGACTATGGCTACACCTTC	CATSRERDYGYTF
TRBV27	TRBJ2-1	.	.	15	TGTGCCAGCAGTTTAACGGGGACGACGAAGGGTGAGCAGTTCTTC	CASSLTGTTKGEQFF
TRBV6-1	TRBJ1-4	.	TRBD1	12	TGTGCCGTTTCGGGGGACAGTGAAAAACTGTTTTTT	CAVSGDSEKLFF
TRBV12-3/TRBV12-4	TRBJ2-3	.	.	15	TGTGCCAGCAGTTTAGGGACAGTGAACACAGATACGCAATATTTT	CASSLGTVNTDTQYF
TRBV20-1	TRBJ2-1	.	TRBD2	12	TGCAGTGCTAGACCGACTAGCGATGAGCAGTTCTTC	CSARPTSDEQFF
TRBV7-6	TRBJ1-6	once	.	15	TGTGCCAGCAGCTCCCGTACAGATTATAATTCACCCCTCCACTTT	CASSSRTDYNSPLHF
TRBV7-2	TRBJ2-7	once	.	15	TGTGCCAGCAGCTCCGCACAGGTGCCCCCCTACGAGCAGTACTTC	CASSSAQVPPYEQYF
TRBV3-1	TRBJ2-7	.	.	15	TGTGCCAGCAGCCAAGACAGGACAGAAACCTACGAGCAGTACTTC	CASSQDRTETYEQYF